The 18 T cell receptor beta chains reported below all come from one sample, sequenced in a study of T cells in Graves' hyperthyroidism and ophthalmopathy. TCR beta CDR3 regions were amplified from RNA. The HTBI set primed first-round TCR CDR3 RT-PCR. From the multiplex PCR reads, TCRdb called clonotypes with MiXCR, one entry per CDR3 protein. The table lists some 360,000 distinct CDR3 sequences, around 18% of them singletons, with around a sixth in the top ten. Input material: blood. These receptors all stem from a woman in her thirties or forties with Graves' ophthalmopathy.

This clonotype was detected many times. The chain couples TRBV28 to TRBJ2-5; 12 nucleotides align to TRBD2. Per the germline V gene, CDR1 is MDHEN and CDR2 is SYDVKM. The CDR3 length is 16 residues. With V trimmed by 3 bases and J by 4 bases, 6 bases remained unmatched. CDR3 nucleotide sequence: TGTGCCAGCAGTTTCGGACTAGCGGGATCGGTAGAGACCCAGTACTTC. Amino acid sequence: CASSFGLAGSVETQYF. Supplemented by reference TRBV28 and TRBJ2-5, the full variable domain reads DVKVTQSSRYLVKRTGEKVFLECVQDMDHENMFWYRQDPGLGLRLIYFSYDVKMKEKGDIPEGYSVSREKKERFSLILESASTNQTSMYLCASSFGLAGSVETQYFGPGTRLLVL.

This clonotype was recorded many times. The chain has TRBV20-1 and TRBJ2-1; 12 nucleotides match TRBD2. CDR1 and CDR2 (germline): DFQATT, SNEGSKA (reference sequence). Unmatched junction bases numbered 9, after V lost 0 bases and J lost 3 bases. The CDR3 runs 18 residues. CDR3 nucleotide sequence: TGCAGTGCTAGAGATCAATGGGCTAGCGGGAGGGACTACAATGAGCAGTTCTTC. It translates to CSARDQWASGRDYNEQFF.

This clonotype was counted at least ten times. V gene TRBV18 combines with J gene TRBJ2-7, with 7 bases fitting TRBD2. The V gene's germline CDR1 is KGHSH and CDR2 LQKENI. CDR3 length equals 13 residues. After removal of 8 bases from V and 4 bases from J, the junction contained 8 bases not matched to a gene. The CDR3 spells CASSPGRGYEQYF. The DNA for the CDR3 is TGTGCCAGCAGCCCGGGGAGGGGATACGAGCAGTACTTC.

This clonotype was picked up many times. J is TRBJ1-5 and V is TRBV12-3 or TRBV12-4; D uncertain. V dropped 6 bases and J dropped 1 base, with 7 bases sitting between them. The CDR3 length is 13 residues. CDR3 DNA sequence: TGTGCCAGCAGCAGAGTCAGCAATCAGCCCCAGCATTTT. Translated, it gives CASSRVSNQPQHF.

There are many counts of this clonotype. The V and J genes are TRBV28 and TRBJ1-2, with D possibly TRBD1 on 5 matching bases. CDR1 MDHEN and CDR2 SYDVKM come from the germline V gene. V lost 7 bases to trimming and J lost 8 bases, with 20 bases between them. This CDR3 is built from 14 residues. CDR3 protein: CASKTPRGVRGYTF. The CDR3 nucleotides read TGTGCCAGCAAGACCCCCCGGGGGGTGCGGGGCTACACCTTC.

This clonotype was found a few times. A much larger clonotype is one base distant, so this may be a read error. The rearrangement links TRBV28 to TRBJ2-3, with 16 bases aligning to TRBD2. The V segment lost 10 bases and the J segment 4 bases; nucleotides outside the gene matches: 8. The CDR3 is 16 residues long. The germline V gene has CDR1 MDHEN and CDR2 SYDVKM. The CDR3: CAIGTSGRGVADTQYF. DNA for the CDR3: TGTGCCATAGGGACTAGCGGGAGGGGTGTGGCAGATACGCAGTATTTT.

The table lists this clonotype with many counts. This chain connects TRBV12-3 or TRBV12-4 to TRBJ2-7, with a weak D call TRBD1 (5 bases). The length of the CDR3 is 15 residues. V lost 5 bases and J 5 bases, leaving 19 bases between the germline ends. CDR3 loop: CASSASAGNGHEQYF. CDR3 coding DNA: TGTGCCAGCAGTGCCTCGGCAGGGAATGGCCACGAGCAGTACTTC.

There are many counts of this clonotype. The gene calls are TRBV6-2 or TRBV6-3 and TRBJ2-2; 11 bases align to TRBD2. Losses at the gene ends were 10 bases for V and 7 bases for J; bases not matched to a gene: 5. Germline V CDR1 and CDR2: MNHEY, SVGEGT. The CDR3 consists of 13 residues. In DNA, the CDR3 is TGTGCCATCGGGACTAGCGGAAGCGGGGAGCTGTTTTTT. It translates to CAIGTSGSGELFF.

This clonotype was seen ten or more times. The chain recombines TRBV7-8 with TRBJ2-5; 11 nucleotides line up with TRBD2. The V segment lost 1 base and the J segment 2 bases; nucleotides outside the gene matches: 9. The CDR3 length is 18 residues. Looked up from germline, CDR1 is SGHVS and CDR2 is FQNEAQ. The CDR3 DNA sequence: TGTGCCAGCAGCTTAGTGGTAGCGGGAGGGCCGAGGCAAGAGACCCAGTACTTC. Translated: CASSLVVAGGPRQETQYF.

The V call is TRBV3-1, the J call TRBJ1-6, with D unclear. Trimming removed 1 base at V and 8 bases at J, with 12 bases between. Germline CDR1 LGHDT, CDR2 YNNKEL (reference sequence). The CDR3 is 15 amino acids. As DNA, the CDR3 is TGTGCCAGCAGCCAAGTACGGGTTCGGGATTCACCCCTCCACTTT. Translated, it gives CASSQVRVRDSPLHF.

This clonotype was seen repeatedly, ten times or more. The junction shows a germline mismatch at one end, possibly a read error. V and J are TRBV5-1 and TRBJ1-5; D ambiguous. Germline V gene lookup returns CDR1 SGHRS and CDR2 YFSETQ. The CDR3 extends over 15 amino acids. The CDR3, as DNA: TGTGCCAGCAGTTTATCGGGTTATAGCAATCAGCCCCAGCATTTT. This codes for CASSLSGYSNQPQHF. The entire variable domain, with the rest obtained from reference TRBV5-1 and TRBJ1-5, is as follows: KAGVTQTPRYLIKTRGQQVTLSCSPISGHRSVSWYQQTPGQGLQFLFEYFSETQRNKGNFPGRFSGRQFSNSRSEMNVSTLELGDSALYLCASSLSGYSNQPQHFGDGTRLSIL.

CDR3 amino acids: CAWSPSGGETQYF. CDR3 in DNA: TGTGCCTGGAGTCCTAGCGGGGGGGAGACCCAGTACTTC. V and J are TRBV30 and TRBJ2-5; 11 positions match TRBD2. From germline, CDR1 is GTSNPN and CDR2 SVGIG (reference sequence). The CDR3 consists of 13 residues. V lost 2 bases to trimming and J lost 5 bases; unmatched junction nucleotides: 1.

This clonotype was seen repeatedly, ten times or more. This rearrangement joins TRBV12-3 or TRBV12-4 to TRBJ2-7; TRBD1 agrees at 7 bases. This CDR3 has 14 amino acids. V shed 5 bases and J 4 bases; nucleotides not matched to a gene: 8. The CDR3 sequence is CASSRGQWIYEQYF. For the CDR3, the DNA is TGTGCCAGCAGTCGGGGACAGTGGATATACGAGCAGTACTTC.

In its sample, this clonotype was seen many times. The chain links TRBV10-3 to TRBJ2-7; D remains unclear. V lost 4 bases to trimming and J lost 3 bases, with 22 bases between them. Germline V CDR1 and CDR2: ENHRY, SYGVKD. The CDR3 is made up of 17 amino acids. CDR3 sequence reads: CAISGSGSGTQSYEQYF. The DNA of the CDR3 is TGTGCCATCAGTGGGTCGGGCAGTGGAACCCAAAGCTACGAGCAGTACTTC.

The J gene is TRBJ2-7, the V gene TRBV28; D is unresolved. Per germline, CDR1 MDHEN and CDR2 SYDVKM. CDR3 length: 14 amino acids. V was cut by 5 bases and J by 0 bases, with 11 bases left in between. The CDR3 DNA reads TGTGCCAGCAGTAATGGACGGAGCTCCTACGAGCAGTACTTC. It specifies CASSNGRSSYEQYF.

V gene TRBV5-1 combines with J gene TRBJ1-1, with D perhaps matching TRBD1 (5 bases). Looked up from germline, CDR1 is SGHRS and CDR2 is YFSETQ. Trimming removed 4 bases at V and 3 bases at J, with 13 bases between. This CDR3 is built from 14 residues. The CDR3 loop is CASSKGPSDTEAFF. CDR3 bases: TGCGCCAGCAGCAAGGGACCCTCGGACACTGAAGCTTTCTTT.

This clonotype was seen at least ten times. The CDR3 reads CASSLYRVGEQYF. CDR3 nucleotides: TGTGCCAGCAGCTTATACAGGGTCGGCGAGCAGTACTTC. The V call is TRBV7-2, the J call TRBJ2-7; D possibly corresponds to TRBD1 (6 bases). V lost 2 bases to trimming and J lost 6 bases, with 11 bases between them. This CDR3 is built from 13 residues. Per the germline V gene, CDR1 is SGHTA and CDR2 is FQGNSA. Supplemented by reference TRBV7-2 and TRBJ2-7, the full variable domain reads GAGVSQSPSNKVTEKGKDVELRCDPISGHTALYWYRQSLGQGLEFLIYFQGNSAPDKSGLPSDRFSAERTGGSVSTLTIQRTQQEDSAVYLCASSLYRVGEQYFGPGTRLTVT.

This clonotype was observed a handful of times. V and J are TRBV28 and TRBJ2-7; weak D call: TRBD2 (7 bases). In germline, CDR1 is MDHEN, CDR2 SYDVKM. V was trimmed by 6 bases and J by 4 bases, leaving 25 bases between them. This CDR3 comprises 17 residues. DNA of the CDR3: TGTGCCAGCAGGCCTCTCGCACAGGGAGGGGGACGATACGAGCAGTACTTC. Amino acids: CASRPLAQGGGRYEQYF. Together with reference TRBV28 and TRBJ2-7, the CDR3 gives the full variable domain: DVKVTQSSRYLVKRTGEKVFLECVQDMDHENMFWYRQDPGLGLRLIYFSYDVKMKEKGDIPEGYSVSREKKERFSLILESASTNQTSMYLCASRPLAQGGGRYEQYFGPGTRLTVT.